This T cell receptor beta chain was obtained from a study of T cells in Graves' hyperthyroidism and ophthalmopathy. This clonotype was detected a few times. From germline, CDR1 is KGHDR and CDR2 SFDVKD. J gave up 6 bases and V 4 bases, and 11 bases lay outside the gene matches. The CDR3 is made up of 17 amino acids. Patients aged 18 to 65 had newly diagnosed hyperthyroidism of under 2 months' duration. Using around 10 ml of fresh peripheral blood, PBMCs were prepared. TCR beta CDR3 region amplification was performed from RNA transcripts. The TCR CDR3 first-round RT-PCR relied on the HTBI primer set. In TCRdb, the multiplex PCR reads were re-called with MiXCR into one record per CDR3 protein. The table has 300,000 to 350,000 distinct CDR3 sequences, 20% to 25% seen once.

This TCR was sampled from a woman aged 45-59 years with Graves' hyperthyroidism. This chain links TRBV24-1 with TRBJ1-4; 9 bases map to TRBD1. Material for sequencing was blood. The CDR3 DNA follows: TGTGCCACCAGTGACTCGGGACAGGGACTTAATGATGAAAAACTGTTTTTT. It translates to CATSDSGQGLNDEKLFF.